This passage covers 22 T cell receptor delta chains from one sample sequenced in a study of Vδ1+ human thymocytes. Study-wide points: Thymic TRG and TRD repertoires appeared highly polyclonal.

Extracted RNA was reverse transcribed into cDNA. The CDR3 regions were amplified by multiplex PCR from V-gene primers to a constant-region primer. TCRdb redid the clone calls on the multiplex PCR reads with CATT. The sample has 24,000 or so delta-chain clones; about 29% are singletons. The antigens these receptors bind are not known. Sequences were obtained from Vdelta1+ gamma-delta thymocytes from the thymus. As to subset: FACS-sorted CD3+ TCRalphabeta- TCRVdelta1+ TCRVdelta2- thymocytes. These receptors all stem from a boy under two years old who had congenital heart surgery.

The gene calls are TRDV1 and TRDJ1; tentatively, D is TRDD1 (6 bases). Germline-derived CDR1 and CDR2 are TSWWSYY and QGS. This CDR3 region has 17 residues. Trimming stripped 5 bases from V and 9 bases from J, with 28 bases between. The CDR3 DNA follows: TGTGCTCTTGGGCCCGAAATATTTTCCGAGGGAATACGCGAACTCATCTTT. This encodes CALGPEIFSEGIRELIF.

This clone was counted a few times. The chain carries TRDV1 and TRDJ1; 9 positions match TRDD3. This CDR3 has 22 amino acids. V lost 2 bases and J lost 1; bases outside the gene matches: 23. The V gene's germline CDR1 is TSWWSYY and CDR2 QGS. DNA for the CDR3: TGTGCTCTTGGGGAATTCGGCCTTCTTACTGGGGGAACCGTCCGATTCACCGATAAACTCATCTTT. Translating gives CALGEFGLLTGGTVRFTDKLIF.

This clone was counted a few times. J is TRDJ1 and V is TRDV1, with 9 positions matching TRDD3. Germline V CDR1 and CDR2: TSWWSYY, QGS. This CDR3 spans 18 amino acids. With 0 bases clipped from V and 0 bases from J, the junction kept 8 bases outside the gene matches. The chain's CDR3 is CALGELRGYAGYTDKLIF. The DNA for the CDR3 is TGTGCTCTTGGGGAACTCAGGGGATACGCGGGTTACACCGATAAACTCATCTTT.

This clone turned up a few times. The chain has TRDV1 and TRDJ1, with 9 bases matching TRDD3. V was clipped by 1 base and J by 0 bases; unmatched bases: 12. Germline values: CDR1 TSWWSYY, CDR2 QGS. The CDR3 loop spans 19 amino acids. The CDR3 DNA reads as TGTGCTCTTGGGGAACGGATGGGCTGGGGGATCGGGTACACCGATAAACTCATCTTT. It specifies CALGERMGWGIGYTDKLIF.

J is TRDJ1 and V is TRDV1, with TRDD3 matching over 9 bases. V lost 2 bases, J lost 0 bases, and 13 bases stayed unmatched. The CDR3 extends over 19 amino acids. Germline values: CDR1 TSWWSYY, CDR2 QGS. The CDR3 DNA reads TGTGCTCTTGGGGAAGGGAGATCTCTACCTGGGGGATACACCGATAAACTCATCTTT. Translation gives CALGEGRSLPGGYTDKLIF.

To note about this clone: A much larger clone lies a single base off, so this may be a read error. This rearrangement joins TRDV1 to TRDJ1; no reliable D call. V was cut by 1 base and J by 10 bases, with 13 bases left in between. Germline V gene data show CDR1 as TSWWSYY and CDR2 as QGS. The CDR3 is made up of 13 amino acids. This chain's CDR3 is CALGERPARRLIF. CDR3 nucleotide sequence: TGTGCTCTTGGGGAACGTCCGGCCAGGAGACTCATCTTT.

The chain links TRDV1 to TRDJ1, with D unresolved. Trimming removed 5 bases from V and 0 bases from J, with 19 bases in between. CDR1 TSWWSYY and CDR2 QGS come from the germline V gene. The CDR3 covers 17 residues. The CDR3 region has the DNA TGTGCTCTTGGGTCACTACCCCCCTGGTCGTACACCGATAAACTCATCTTT. This encodes CALGSLPPWSYTDKLIF.

This clone has a single count. The chain uses TRDV1 and TRDJ1; a possible D gene is TRDD3 (6 bases). The CDR3 contains 20 residues. Germline V lookup: CDR1 TSWWSYY, CDR2 QGS. Deletions cut 2 bases from V and 2 bases from J, with 27 bases between. The DNA of the CDR3 is TGTGCTCTTGGGGAAGGTCGGGACTTTGCCTACTGGGAACAGACCGATAAACTCATCTTT. The encoded protein is CALGEGRDFAYWEQTDKLIF.

This clone was detected once. The same CDR3 can be traced to other DNA sequences in this sample. V is TRDV1 and J is TRDJ1, with TRDD3 identical over 8 bases. The germline CDR1 and CDR2 sequences are TSWWSYY and QGS. The CDR3 consists of 25 residues. With 2 bases clipped from V and 1 base from J, the junction kept 33 bases outside the gene matches. The CDR3 DNA is TGTGCTCTTGGGGAAGATGGGGGGGGAAGTTCTCCCAGGTACCCTACTGGGGGTCTCACCGATAAACTCATCTTT. Amino acids: CALGEDGGGSSPRYPTGGLTDKLIF.

This clone has ten or more counts. Other DNA sequences within the sample encode an identical CDR3. The rearrangement uses TRDV1 and TRDJ1, with 12 bases that match TRDD3. Germline CDR1 TSWWSYY, CDR2 QGS. V lost 1 base and J lost 3; bases outside the gene matches: 9. This CDR3 comprises 18 residues. The DNA of the CDR3 is TGTGCTCTTGGGGAACGGGCCAGGTACTGGGGGATACCCGATAAACTCATCTTT. Translation gives CALGERARYWGIPDKLIF.

The chain couples TRDV1 to TRDJ1, with unresolved D. The germline V gene has CDR1 TSWWSYY and CDR2 QGS. This CDR3 has 18 residues. The V gene lost 0 bases and the J gene lost 0 bases, with 17 bases spanning the gap. This CDR3 reads CALGELGLKTGYTDKLIF. The CDR3 DNA follows: TGTGCTCTTGGGGAACTCGGCCTTAAGACGGGGTACACCGATAAACTCATCTTT.

This clone was counted a few times. Other DNA variants within this sample encode the same CDR3. The J gene is TRDJ1, the V gene TRDV1; 12 nucleotides agree with TRDD3. J gave up 3 bases and V 2 bases, and 13 bases lay outside the gene matches. Germline V gives CDR1 TSWWSYY, CDR2 QGS. The CDR3 has 19 residues. The CDR3 reads CALGEGVTLYWGIPDKLIF. Written as DNA, the CDR3 is TGTGCTCTTGGGGAAGGGGTCACTCTTTACTGGGGGATACCCGATAAACTCATCTTT.

In its sample, this clone was seen a few times. The identical CDR3 is also encoded by other nucleotide sequences in the sample. V is TRDV1 and J is TRDJ1, with D tentatively TRDD2 (6 bases). V dropped 2 bases and J dropped 2 bases, with 30 bases sitting between them. Germline lookup yields CDR1 TSWWSYY and CDR2 QGS. This CDR3 region has 21 residues. The chain's CDR3 is CALGEAPPPFLAGSHTDKLIF. The DNA for the CDR3 is TGTGCTCTTGGGGAAGCCCCCCCCCCTTTCCTAGCTGGATCCCATACCGATAAACTCATCTTT.

The chain employs TRDV1 and TRDJ1, with TRDD3 matching 12 bases. The junction had 9 bases not matched to a gene; V was cut back by 0 bases and J by 1 base. The germline gives CDR1 TSWWSYY, CDR2 QGS. The CDR3 runs 19 residues. CDR3 DNA sequence: TGTGCTCTTGGGGAACTACGGACTGGGGGATACTCGATCACCGATAAACTCATCTTT. Residues: CALGELRTGGYSITDKLIF.

With regard to this clone: This same CDR3 is encoded by further DNA sequences in the sample. This chain uses TRDV2 with TRDJ1, with TRDD3 identical over 8 bases. J gave up 1 base and V 7 bases, and 10 bases lay outside the gene matches. The germline V gene encodes CDR1 GEAIGNYY and CDR2 EKD. The CDR3 is 15 residues long. This CDR3 is CACDVGILITDKLIF. DNA of the CDR3: TGTGCCTGCGACGTGGGGATACTCATCACCGATAAACTCATCTTT.

The chain is built from TRDV1 and TRDJ1, with 11 nucleotides matching TRDD3. V shed 3 bases and J 0 bases; nucleotides not matched to a gene: 6. The germline CDR1 and CDR2 sequences are TSWWSYY and QGS. This CDR3 has 17 amino acids. CDR3 sequence: CALGELLGDIYTDKLIF. Here the CDR3 DNA reads TGTGCTCTTGGGGAGTTACTGGGGGATATATACACCGATAAACTCATCTTT.

V usage is TRDV1 and J usage is TRDJ1, with D unresolved. CDR3 size: 17 residues. Germline V gene sequence: CDR1 TSWWSYY, CDR2 QGS. V lost 1 base, J lost 1 base, and 16 bases lay in between. The CDR3 is CALGEHDAFSTTDKLIF. The CDR3 region has the DNA TGTGCTCTTGGGGAACATGATGCCTTTTCTACCACCGATAAACTCATCTTT.

The chain is built from TRDV1 and TRDJ1; TRDD3 matches 11 bases. Per the germline V gene, CDR1 is TSWWSYY and CDR2 is QGS. J was trimmed by 2 bases and V by 0 bases; bases with no gene match: 17. This CDR3 contains 21 residues. Here the CDR3 reads CALGELPPYGGGYGLTDKLIF. CDR3 sequence (DNA): TGTGCTCTTGGGGAACTCCCCCCCTACGGTGGGGGATACGGGTTGACCGATAAACTCATCTTT.

Within the sample, this clone is medium-sized. Within the sample, other DNA sequences also encode this same CDR3. V and J are TRDV2 and TRDJ3, with a tentative D call TRDD3 (5 bases). Trimming pared 1 base from V and 0 bases from J, leaving 15 bases between. The CDR3 is 19 amino acids. Germline V gene data show CDR1 as GEAIGNYY and CDR2 as EKD. The CDR3 protein is CACDTRGYHRSWDTRQMFF. The CDR3 DNA reads as TGTGCCTGTGACACACGTGGATATCACCGCTCCTGGGACACCCGACAGATGTTTTTC.

V and J are TRDV1 and TRDJ1; 13 positions match TRDD3. The trim removed 2 bases at V and 0 bases at J, leaving 21 bases unmatched. Germline V gene data show CDR1 as TSWWSYY and CDR2 as QGS. There are 23 residues in the CDR3. The CDR3 DNA follows: TGTGCTCTTGGGGAAGGTCATCCCTCAACTTATTACTGGGGGATACGGTACACCGATAAACTCATCTTT. Protein product: CALGEGHPSTYYWGIRYTDKLIF.

This clone qualifies as medium-sized (0.01 to 0.1%). This chain joins TRDV1 and TRDJ1, with TRDD3 matching 13 bases. The CDR3 is made up of 18 amino acids. V was clipped by 5 bases and J by 0 bases; unmatched bases: 9. Per the germline V gene, CDR1 is TSWWSYY and CDR2 is QGS. The CDR3 DNA reads TGTGCTCTTGGGCCCTACTGGGGGATACGCCCGTACACCGATAAACTCATCTTT. Translation gives CALGPYWGIRPYTDKLIF.

Judged by abundance, this clone is medium-sized. The rearrangement links TRDV1 to TRDJ1; a possible D gene is TRDD3 (6 bases). The V gene's germline CDR1 is TSWWSYY and CDR2 QGS. V dropped 2 bases and J dropped 0 bases, with 28 bases sitting between them. The CDR3 is made up of 21 amino acids. This CDR3 reads CALGEKTPPRVDTNYTDKLIF. DNA for the CDR3: TGTGCTCTTGGGGAAAAAACCCCCCCCAGGGTCGATACGAATTACACCGATAAACTCATCTTT.